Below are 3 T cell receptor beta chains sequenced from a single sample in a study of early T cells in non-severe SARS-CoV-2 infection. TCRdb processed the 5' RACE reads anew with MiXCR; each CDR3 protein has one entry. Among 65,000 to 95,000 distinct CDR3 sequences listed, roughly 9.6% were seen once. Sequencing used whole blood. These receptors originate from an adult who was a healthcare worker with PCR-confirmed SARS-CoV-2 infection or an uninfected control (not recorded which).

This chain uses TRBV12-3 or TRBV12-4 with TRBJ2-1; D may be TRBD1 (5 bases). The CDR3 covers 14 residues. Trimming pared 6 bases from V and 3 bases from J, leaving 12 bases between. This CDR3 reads CASSLGASYNEQFF. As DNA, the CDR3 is TGTGCCAGCAGCCTAGGGGCTAGCTACAATGAGCAGTTCTTC.

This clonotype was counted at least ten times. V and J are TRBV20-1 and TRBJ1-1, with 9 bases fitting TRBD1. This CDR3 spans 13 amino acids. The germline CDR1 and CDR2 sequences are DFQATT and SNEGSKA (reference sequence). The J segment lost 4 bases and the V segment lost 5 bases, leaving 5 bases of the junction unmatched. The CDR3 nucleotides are TGCAGTGCTGAGGGGACAGGGATCACTGAAGCTTTCTTT. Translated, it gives CSAEGTGITEAFF.

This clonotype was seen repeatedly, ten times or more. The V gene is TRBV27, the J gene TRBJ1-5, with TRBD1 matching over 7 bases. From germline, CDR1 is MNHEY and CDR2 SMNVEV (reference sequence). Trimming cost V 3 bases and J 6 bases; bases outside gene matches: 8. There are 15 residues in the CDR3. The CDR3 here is CASSFSTDRSQPQHF. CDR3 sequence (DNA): TGTGCCAGCAGTTTCTCGACGGACAGGAGTCAGCCCCAGCATTTT.